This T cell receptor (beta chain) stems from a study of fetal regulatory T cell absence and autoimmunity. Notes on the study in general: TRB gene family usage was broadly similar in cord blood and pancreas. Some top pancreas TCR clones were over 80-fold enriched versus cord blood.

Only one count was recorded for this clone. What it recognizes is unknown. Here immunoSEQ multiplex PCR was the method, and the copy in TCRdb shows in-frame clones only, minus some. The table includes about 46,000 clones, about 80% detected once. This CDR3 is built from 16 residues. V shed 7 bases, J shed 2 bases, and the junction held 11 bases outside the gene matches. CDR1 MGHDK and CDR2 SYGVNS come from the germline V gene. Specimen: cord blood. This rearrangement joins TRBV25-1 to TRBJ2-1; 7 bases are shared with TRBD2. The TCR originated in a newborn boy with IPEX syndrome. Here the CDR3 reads CASTPWGEGPYNEQFF. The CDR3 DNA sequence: TGTGCCAGCACCCCCTGGGGGGAGGGGCCCTACAATGAGCAGTTCTTC.